This record covers a single T cell receptor (beta chain). As yet, its antigen is unknown. Clones were sequenced by immunoSEQ multiplex PCR, and TCRdb holds only the in-frame ones, with some missing. In the table there are roughly 54,000 clones, 85% to 90% of which are singletons. This specimen comes from a study of pediatric ulcerative colitis. General study findings and limits: This repertoire reflects total lymphocytes rather than subpopulations like regulatory T cells.

The CDR3 is 14 residues long. The germline V and J ends were trimmed by 3 bases and 6 bases, with 11 bases remaining between them. CDR1 is MGHDK and CDR2 is SYGVNS in the germline V gene. The chain is built from TRBV25-1 and TRBJ2-2; D may be TRBD2 (5 bases). What was sequenced was blood. The TCR originated in a boy younger than 18 who was a control in a study of pediatric ulcerative colitis. CDR3 residues: CASSDNTGAGELFF. CDR3 DNA sequence: TGTGCCAGCAGTGATAATACCGGGGCCGGGGAGCTGTTTTTT.